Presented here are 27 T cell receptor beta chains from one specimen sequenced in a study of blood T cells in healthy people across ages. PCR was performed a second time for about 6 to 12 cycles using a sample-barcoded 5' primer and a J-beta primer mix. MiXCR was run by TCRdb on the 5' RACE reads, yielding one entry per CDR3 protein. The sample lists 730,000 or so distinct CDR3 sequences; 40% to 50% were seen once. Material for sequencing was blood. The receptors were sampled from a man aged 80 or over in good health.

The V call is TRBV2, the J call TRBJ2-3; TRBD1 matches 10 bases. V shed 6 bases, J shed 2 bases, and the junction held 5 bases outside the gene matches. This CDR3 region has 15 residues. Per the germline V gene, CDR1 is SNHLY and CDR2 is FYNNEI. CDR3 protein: CASRRDRGNTDTQYF. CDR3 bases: TGTGCCAGCAGGAGGGACAGGGGAAACACAGATACGCAGTATTTT.

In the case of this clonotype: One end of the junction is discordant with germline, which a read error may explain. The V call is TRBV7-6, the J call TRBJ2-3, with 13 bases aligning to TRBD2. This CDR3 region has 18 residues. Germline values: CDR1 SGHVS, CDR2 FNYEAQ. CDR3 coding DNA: TGTGGCAGCAGCCCGCGGACTAGCGGGGGCTCTAGAACAGATACGCAGTATTTT. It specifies CGSSPRTSGGSRTDTQYF.

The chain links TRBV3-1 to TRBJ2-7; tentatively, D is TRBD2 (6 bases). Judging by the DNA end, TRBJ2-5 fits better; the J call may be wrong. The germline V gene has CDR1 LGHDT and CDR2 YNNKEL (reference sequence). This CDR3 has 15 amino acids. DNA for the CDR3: TGTGCCAGCAGCCCATCCGGGACTTACGAAAAGACCCAGTACTTC. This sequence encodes CASSPSGTYEKTQYF.

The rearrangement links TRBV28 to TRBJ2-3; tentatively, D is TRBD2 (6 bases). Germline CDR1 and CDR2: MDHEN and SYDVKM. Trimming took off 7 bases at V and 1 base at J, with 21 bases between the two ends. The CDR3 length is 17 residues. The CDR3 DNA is TGTGCCAGCAATCCTCGGGTAATTTGGGAGGGCACAGATACGCAGTATTTT. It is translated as CASNPRVIWEGTDTQYF.

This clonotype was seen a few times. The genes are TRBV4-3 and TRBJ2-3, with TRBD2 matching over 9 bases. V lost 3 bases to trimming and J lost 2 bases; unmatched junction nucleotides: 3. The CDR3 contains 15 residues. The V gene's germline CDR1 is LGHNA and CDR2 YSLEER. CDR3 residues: CASSQRGGSTDTQYF. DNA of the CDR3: TGCGCCAGCAGCCAGCGGGGGGGATCCACAGATACGCAGTATTTT.

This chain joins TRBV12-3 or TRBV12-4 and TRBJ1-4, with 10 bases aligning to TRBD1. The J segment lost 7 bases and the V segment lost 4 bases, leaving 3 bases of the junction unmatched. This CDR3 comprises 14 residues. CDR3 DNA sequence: TGTGCCAGCAGTTCCCGGACAGGGGGTGAAAAACTGTTTTTT. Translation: CASSSRTGGEKLFF.

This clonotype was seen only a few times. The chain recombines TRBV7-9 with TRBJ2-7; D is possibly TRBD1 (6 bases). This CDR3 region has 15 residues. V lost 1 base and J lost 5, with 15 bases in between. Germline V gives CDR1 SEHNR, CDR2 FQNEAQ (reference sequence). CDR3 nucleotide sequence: TGTGCCAGCAGCTTAGGGTCCCGGGACATCCACGAGCAGTACTTC. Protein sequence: CASSLGSRDIHEQYF.

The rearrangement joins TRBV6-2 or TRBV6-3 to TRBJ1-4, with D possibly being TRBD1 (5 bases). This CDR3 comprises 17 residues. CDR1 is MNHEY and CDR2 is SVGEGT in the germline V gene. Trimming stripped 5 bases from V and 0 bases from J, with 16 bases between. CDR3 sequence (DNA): TGTGCCAGCAGTGACGGCCCCGACAGTGCAACTAATGAAAAACTGTTTTTT. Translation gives CASSDGPDSATNEKLFF.

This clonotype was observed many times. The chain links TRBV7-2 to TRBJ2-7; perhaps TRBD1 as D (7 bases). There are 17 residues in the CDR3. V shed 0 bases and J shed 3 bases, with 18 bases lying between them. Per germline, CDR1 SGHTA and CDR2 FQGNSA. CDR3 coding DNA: TGTGCCAGCAGCTTAGCATTGACACGGCAGGGGGGCTACGAGCAGTACTTC. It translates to CASSLALTRQGGYEQYF. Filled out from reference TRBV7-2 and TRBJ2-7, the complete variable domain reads GAGVSQSPSNKVTEKGKDVELRCDPISGHTALYWYRQSLGQGLEFLIYFQGNSAPDKSGLPSDRFSAERTGGSVSTLTIQRTQQEDSAVYLCASSLALTRQGGYEQYFGPGTRLTVT.

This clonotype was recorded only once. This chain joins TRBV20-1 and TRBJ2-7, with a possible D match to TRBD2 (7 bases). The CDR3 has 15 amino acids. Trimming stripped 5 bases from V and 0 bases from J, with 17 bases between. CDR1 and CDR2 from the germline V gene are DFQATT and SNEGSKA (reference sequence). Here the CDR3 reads CSAGGAGVASYEQYF. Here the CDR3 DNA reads TGCAGTGCTGGGGGGGCGGGAGTGGCCTCCTACGAGCAGTACTTC.

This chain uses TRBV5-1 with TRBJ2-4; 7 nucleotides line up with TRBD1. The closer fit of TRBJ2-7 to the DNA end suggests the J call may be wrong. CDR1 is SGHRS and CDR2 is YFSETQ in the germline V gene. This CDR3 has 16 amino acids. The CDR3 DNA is TGCGCCAGCAGCTTTGGGGGACAGCCAGACTCCTACGAGCAGTACTTC. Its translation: CASSFGGQPDSYEQYF.

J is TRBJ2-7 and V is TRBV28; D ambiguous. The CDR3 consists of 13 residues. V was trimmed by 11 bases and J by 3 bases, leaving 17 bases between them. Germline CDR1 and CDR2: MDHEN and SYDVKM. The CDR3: CASQSPTVYEQYF. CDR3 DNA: TGTGCCTCCCAATCCCCCACAGTCTACGAGCAGTACTTC.

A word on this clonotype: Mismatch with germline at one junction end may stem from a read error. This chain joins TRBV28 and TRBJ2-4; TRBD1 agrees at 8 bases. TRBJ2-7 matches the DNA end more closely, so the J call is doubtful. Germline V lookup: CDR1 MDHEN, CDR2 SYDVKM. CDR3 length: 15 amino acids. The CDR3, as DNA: TGTGCCAGCAGCTTATCGGGACAGGCCACGAGCGAGCAGTACTTC. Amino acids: CASSLSGQATSEQYF.

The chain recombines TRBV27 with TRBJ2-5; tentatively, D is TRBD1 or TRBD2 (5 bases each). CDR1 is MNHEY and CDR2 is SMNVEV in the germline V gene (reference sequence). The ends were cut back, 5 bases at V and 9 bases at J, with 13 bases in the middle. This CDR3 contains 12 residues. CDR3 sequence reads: CASSRDPPPQYF. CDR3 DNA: TGTGCCAGCAGTCGGGACCCTCCTCCCCAGTACTTC.

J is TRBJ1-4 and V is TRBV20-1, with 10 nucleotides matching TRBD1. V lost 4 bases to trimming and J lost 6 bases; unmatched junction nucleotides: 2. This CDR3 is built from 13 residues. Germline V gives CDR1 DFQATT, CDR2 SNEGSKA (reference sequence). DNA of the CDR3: TGCAGTGCTAAGACAGGGGGCCATGAAAAACTGTTTTTT. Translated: CSAKTGGHEKLFF.

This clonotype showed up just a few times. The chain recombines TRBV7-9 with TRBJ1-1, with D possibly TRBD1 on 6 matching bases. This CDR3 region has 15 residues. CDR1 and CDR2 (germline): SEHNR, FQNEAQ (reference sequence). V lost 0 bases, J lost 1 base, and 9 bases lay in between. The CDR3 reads CASSLAQGTNTEAFF. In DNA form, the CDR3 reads TGTGCCAGCAGCTTAGCGCAGGGGACGAACACTGAAGCTTTCTTT. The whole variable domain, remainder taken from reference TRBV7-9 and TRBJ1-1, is DTGVSQNPRHKITKRGQNVTFRCDPISEHNRLYWYRQTLGQGPEFLTYFQNEAQLEKSRLLSDRFSAERPKGSFSTLEIQRTEQGDSAMYLCASSLAQGTNTEAFFGQGTRLTVV.

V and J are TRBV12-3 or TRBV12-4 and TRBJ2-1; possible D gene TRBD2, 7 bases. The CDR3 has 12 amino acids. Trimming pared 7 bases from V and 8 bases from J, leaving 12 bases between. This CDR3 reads CASKGGRDEQFF. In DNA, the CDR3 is TGTGCCAGCAAGGGGGGGAGGGATGAGCAGTTCTTC.

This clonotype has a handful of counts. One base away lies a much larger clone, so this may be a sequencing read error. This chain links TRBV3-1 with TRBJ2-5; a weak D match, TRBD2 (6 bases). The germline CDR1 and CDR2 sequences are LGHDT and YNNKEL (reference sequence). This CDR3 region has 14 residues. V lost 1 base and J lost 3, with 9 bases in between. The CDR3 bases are TGTGCCAGCAGCCAAGTCAGGGAGGAAGAGACCCAGTACTTC. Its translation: CASSQVREEETQYF.

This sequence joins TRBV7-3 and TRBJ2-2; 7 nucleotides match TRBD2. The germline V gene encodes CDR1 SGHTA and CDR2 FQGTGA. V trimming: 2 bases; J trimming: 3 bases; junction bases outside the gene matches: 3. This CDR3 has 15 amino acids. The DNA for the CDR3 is TGTGCCAGCAGCTTAGTTGCGGGAGACACCGGGGAGCTGTTTTTT. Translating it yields CASSLVAGDTGELFF.

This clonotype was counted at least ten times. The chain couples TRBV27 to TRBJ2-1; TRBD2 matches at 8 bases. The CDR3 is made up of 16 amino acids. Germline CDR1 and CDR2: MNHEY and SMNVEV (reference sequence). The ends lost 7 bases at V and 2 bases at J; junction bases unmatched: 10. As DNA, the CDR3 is TGTGCCAGCACGTTCGGGGGGGGGGCGGCCTACAATGAGCAGTTCTTC. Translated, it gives CASTFGGGAAYNEQFF.

Here the CDR3 reads CASSSRGQGGEQYF. CDR3 DNA: TGTGCCAGCAGTTCAAGAGGACAGGGAGGAGAGCAGTACTTC. The J gene is TRBJ2-7, the V gene TRBV6-5; TRBD1 matches at 8 bases. The germline V gene has CDR1 MNHEY and CDR2 SVGAGI. The V and J ends lost 4 bases and 7 bases, in that order; junction bases with no gene match: 9. The CDR3 length is 14 residues.

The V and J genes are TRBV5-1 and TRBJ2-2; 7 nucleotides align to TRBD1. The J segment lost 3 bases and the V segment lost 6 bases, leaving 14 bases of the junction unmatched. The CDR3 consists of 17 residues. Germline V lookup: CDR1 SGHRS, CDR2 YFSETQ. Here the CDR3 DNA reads TGCGCCAGCACTTCCCCTCACAGGGGCAGGGACACCGGGGAGCTGTTTTTT. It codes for CASTSPHRGRDTGELFF.

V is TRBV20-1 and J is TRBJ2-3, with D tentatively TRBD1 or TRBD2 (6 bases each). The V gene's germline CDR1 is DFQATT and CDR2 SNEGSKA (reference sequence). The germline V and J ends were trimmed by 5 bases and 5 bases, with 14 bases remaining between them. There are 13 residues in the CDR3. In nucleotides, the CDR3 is TGCAGTGCTTCCAGACTAGGGGGAGATACGCAGTATTTT. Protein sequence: CSASRLGGDTQYF.

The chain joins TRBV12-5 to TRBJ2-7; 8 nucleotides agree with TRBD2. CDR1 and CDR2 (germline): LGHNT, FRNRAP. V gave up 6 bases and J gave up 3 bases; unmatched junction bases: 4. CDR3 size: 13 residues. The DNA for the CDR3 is TGTGCTAGTGGCCGCGGGACTAGCTACGAGCAGTACTTC. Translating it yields CASGRGTSYEQYF.

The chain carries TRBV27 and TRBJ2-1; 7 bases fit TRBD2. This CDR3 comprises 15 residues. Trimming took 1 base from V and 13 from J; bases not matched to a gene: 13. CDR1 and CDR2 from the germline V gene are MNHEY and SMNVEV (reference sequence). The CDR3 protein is CASSLFPGGMETQFF. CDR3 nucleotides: TGTGCCAGCAGTTTATTTCCGGGAGGAATGGAGACCCAGTTCTTC.

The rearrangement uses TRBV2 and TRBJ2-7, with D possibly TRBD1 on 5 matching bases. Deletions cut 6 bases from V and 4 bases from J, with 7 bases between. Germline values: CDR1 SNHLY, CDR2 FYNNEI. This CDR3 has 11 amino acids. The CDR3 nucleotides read TGTGCCAGCAGCGCAGGGTACGAGCAGTACTTC. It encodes CASSAGYEQYF.

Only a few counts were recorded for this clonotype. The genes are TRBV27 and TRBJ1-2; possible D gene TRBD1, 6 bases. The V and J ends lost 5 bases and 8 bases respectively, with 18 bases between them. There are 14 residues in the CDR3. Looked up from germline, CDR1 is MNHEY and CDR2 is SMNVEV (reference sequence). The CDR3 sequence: CASSPLPGEGGYTF. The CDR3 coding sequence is TGTGCCAGCAGTCCCCTTCCAGGGGAAGGCGGCTACACCTTC.